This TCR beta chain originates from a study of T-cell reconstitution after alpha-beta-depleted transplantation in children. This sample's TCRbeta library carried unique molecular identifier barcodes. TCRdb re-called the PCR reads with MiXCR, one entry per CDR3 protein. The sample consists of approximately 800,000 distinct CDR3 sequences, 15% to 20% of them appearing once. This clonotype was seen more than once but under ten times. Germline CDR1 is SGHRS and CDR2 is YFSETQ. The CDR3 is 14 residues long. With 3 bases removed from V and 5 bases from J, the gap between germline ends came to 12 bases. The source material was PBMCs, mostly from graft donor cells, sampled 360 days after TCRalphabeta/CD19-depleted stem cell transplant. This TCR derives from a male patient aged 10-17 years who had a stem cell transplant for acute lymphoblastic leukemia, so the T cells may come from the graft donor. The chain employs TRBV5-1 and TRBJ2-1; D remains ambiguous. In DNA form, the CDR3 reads TGCGCCAGCAGCTCCCAGCCAGGCCACAATGAGCAGTTCTTC. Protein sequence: CASSSQPGHNEQFF.